This T cell receptor beta chain was profiled in a study of CD8 T cells in Susac syndrome. High-throughput TCR beta sequencing covered peripheral CD8+ and CD4+ T cells. The RNA input was roughly 0.45 to 1 ug, and it was reverse transcribed with random hexamers. The CDR3 of TCR beta was amplified by immunoSEQ multiplex PCR across 54 Vbeta and 13 Jbeta. TCRdb recomputed calls from the immunoSEQ multiplex PCR reads with MiXCR, one row per CDR3 protein. In the table there are 150,000 to 200,000 distinct CDR3 sequences, approximately 93% of which are singletons. This clonotype was seen just once. CDR3 length: 17 amino acids. Germline values: CDR1 SGHRS, CDR2 YFSETQ. With V trimmed by 0 bases and J by 1 base, 7 bases remained unmatched.

The chain uses TRBV5-1 and TRBJ1-1; 9 nucleotides match TRBD1. Sequenced material: CD4+ T cells from PBMCs. This clonotype was obtained from a human donor with multiple sclerosis. CDR3 protein: CASSLGGTGLGNTEAFF. The CDR3 coding sequence is TGCGCCAGCAGCTTGGGCGGGACAGGGCTAGGGAACACTGAAGCTTTCTTT.